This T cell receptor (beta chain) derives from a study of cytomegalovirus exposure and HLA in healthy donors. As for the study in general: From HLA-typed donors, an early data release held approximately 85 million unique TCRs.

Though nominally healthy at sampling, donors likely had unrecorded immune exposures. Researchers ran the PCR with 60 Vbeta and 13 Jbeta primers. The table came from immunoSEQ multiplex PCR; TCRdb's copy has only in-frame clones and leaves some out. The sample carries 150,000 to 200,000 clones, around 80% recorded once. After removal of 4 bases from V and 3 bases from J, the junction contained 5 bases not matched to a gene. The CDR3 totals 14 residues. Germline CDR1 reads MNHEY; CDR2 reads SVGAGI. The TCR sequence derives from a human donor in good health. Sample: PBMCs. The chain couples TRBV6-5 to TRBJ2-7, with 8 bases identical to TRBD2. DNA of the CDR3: TGTGCCAGCAGTTCCGATACTAGCGGCTACGAGCAGTACTTC. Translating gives CASSSDTSGYEQYF.